Sequencing of this TCR beta chain was carried out in a study of blood T cell repertoires in COVID-19. Original processing methods: Reference gene primer amplification yielded estimated nucleated cell counts. Profiled with immunoSEQ multiplex PCR; TCRdb holds only in-frame clones, not every one. For V, J and clone size, that table is used; D and trimming come from the DNA. This sample has roughly 240,000 clones; approximately 85% occur once, and the top ten carry 4.7%. The CDR3 has 15 amino acids. From germline, CDR1 is MNHEY and CDR2 SVGAGI. V was clipped by 0 bases and J by 1 base, with 10 bases between them. This clone was counted between two and nine times. Other DNA sequences within the sample encode an identical CDR3.

The chain recombines TRBV6-5 with TRBJ2-7, with D possibly being TRBD1 (6 bases). This TCR came from a woman between 70 and 85 years old with acute or convalescent COVID-19. The source material was peripheral blood. The DNA for the CDR3 is TGTGCCAGCAGTTACTCGACAGGTGGTTCCTACGAGCAGTACTTC. It yields the protein CASSYSTGGSYEQYF.